The next 9 T cell receptor beta chains were all read from a single sample in a study of CD8+ T cells in alopecia areata. RNA was extracted and reverse transcribed into cDNA as the sequencing template. The method was immunoSEQ multiplex PCR; TCRdb's version includes in-frame clones alone and lacks a portion of them. The repertoire holds some 7,500 clones, with around two thirds as singletons. The study team obtained lesional scalp punch biopsies and peripheral blood from alopecia areata patients. Source: skin, taken at week 0. The source of these receptors is a human donor with alopecia areata.

This chain joins TRBV5-6 and TRBJ2-4, with D perhaps being TRBD1 or TRBD2 (5 bases each). Trimming removed 5 bases at V and 5 bases at J, with 23 bases between. CDR1 SGHDT and CDR2 YYEEEE come from the germline V gene. The CDR3 contains 17 residues. The CDR3: CASRLRSWDGNENIQYF. CDR3 nucleotides: TGTGCCAGCAGACTTCGAAGCTGGGACGGGAATGAAAACATTCAGTACTTC.

Remarks on this clone: Other DNA sequences in this sample translate to the same CDR3. The V and J genes are TRBV6-5 and TRBJ2-1; a weak D match, TRBD2 (5 bases). Trimming left V 4 bases short and J 0 bases short, with 10 bases between. From germline, CDR1 is MNHEY and CDR2 SVGAGI. The CDR3 has 15 amino acids. The CDR3 region is CASSFAGSSYNEQFF. The CDR3 DNA reads as TGTGCCAGCAGTTTCGCGGGTTCCTCCTACAATGAGCAGTTCTTC.

This clone is medium-sized within its sample. V and J are TRBV6-5 and TRBJ2-7, with TRBD2 matching 7 bases. Unmatched junction bases numbered 9, after V lost 2 bases and J lost 5 bases. The CDR3 spans 15 residues. Germline V CDR1 and CDR2: MNHEY, SVGAGI. The CDR3 DNA sequence: TGTGCCAGCAGTTACCGGAGCGGGGAGAGGGACGAGCAGTACTTC. Protein product: CASSYRSGERDEQYF.

This chain links TRBV9 with TRBJ1-2, with TRBD1 matching over 8 bases. Trimming removed 3 bases from V and 3 bases from J; junction bases left unmatched: 7. This CDR3 spans 15 amino acids. CDR1 is SGDLS and CDR2 is YYNGEE in the germline V gene. The CDR3 bases are TGTGCCAGCAGCGGACCGGACAGGGACCACTATGGCTACACCTTC. This codes for CASSGPDRDHYGYTF.

This clone was detected once. This chain joins TRBV5-1 and TRBJ2-1; the D gene is possibly TRBD2 (5 bases). The germline V gene has CDR1 SGHRS and CDR2 YFSETQ. The length of the CDR3 is 12 residues. V lost 3 bases to trimming and J lost 7 bases, with 8 bases between them. The CDR3 coding sequence is TGCGCCAGCAGCTCGGGGATTAATGAGCAGTTCTTC. Amino acids: CASSSGINEQFF.

The gene calls are TRBV7-2 and TRBJ2-3; D tentatively reads TRBD1 or TRBD2 (5 bases each). V shed 3 bases and J shed 0 bases, with 19 bases lying between them. The length of the CDR3 is 18 residues. In germline, CDR1 is SGHTA, CDR2 FQGNSA. The CDR3 DNA sequence: TGTGCCAGCAGCTTCCTGGGTGGTGGGGGACCTAGCACAGATACGCAGTATTTT. Encoded protein: CASSFLGGGGPSTDTQYF.

The chain has TRBV19 and TRBJ2-3; 10 bases fit TRBD2. The V and J ends lost 5 bases and 0 bases, in that order; junction bases with no gene match: 14. The length of the CDR3 is 19 residues. In germline, CDR1 is LNHDA, CDR2 SQIVND (reference sequence). CDR3 DNA: TGTGCCAGTAGTTGGGCTAGCGGGGGCCATTCACCTAGCACAGATACGCAGTATTTT. Translated: CASSWASGGHSPSTDTQYF.

The V and J genes are TRBV19 and TRBJ2-3; possible D gene TRBD2, 6 bases. The germline gives CDR1 LNHDA, CDR2 SQIVND (reference sequence). Trimming pared 6 bases from V and 5 bases from J, leaving 12 bases between. This CDR3 has 13 residues. The CDR3 region has the DNA TGTGCCAGTAGCCCTAGGACTATAGATACGCAGTATTTT. Translating it yields CASSPRTIDTQYF.

This chain uses TRBV6-1 with TRBJ2-3; D might be TRBD1 (6 bases). The germline gives CDR1 MNHNS, CDR2 SASEGT. V was clipped by 4 bases and J by 7 bases, with 21 bases between them. The CDR3 has 16 residues. The CDR3 nucleotides read TGTGCCAGCAGTGCAGGGGTCGATCTCTTCGCAAATACGCAGTATTTT. Translating it yields CASSAGVDLFANTQYF.